This TCR beta chain was captured in a study of response to subunit inactivated influenza vaccine. Notes on the study in general: The authors suggested that every seasonal influenza vaccination recruits few new T cells.

This clonotype was counted once. Its antigen is unknown. V dropped 4 bases and J dropped 2 bases, with 12 bases sitting between them. Per the germline V gene, CDR1 is LNHNV and CDR2 is YYDKDF (reference sequence). The CDR3 has 14 residues. TCRdb independently ran MiXCR on the RT-PCR reads; one entry per CDR3 protein. In the table there are hundreds of thousands of distinct CDR3 sequences, 16% of which are singletons. The specimen comprised CD4+ T cells sorted from PBMCs, sampled around 25 months after vaccination. The V call is TRBV15, the J call TRBJ2-7; D is undetermined. The receptor was derived from a man aged 45 to 70 who received an inactivated influenza vaccine. CDR3 protein: CATSNGGGPYEQYF. The CDR3 DNA follows: TGTGCCACCAGCAATGGCGGTGGCCCCTACGAGCAGTACTTC.